The clone carrying this T cell receptor beta chain was observed at least ten times. 5'RACE with 10-nucleotide random UMIs generated the cDNA. A single run covered 15-18 subjects with over 170 million TCR-beta sequences. TCRdb recomputed calls from the 5' RACE reads with MiXCR, one row per CDR3 protein. Here the sample spans tens of thousands of distinct CDR3 sequences, less than 15% being singletons. For the unsorted libraries, 2 million PBMCs stored at -80 C served as input. These data come from a study of neurological immune-mediated disorders. This clonotype originated in a man aged 55 to 70 in good health. Source material: PBMCs.

CDR3 nucleotides: TGTGCCAGCAGCCCGCGGTTGACGGACTCTGGGGCCAACGTCCTGACTTTC. This gives the protein CASSPRLTDSGANVLTF. The chain combines TRBV4-2 with TRBJ2-6; D gene ambiguous. The CDR3 sequence is 17 residues long. In germline, CDR1 is LGHNA, CDR2 YNFKEQ. V shed 4 bases and J shed 0 bases, with 13 bases lying between them.